The 26 T cell receptor beta chains below come from one sample, sequenced in a study of T cell responses to AZD1222 COVID-19 vaccine. The method was immunoSEQ multiplex PCR; TCRdb's version includes in-frame clones alone and lacks a portion of them. The table shows about 63,000 clones, with 83% occurring only once. The specimen was peripheral blood, collected 28 days after the second AZD1222 dose. The receptors shown here come from an adult who received the AZD1222 COVID-19 vaccine.

V gene TRBV7-2 combines with J gene TRBJ2-2; D possibly corresponds to TRBD2 (6 bases). Germline-derived CDR1 and CDR2 are SGHTA and FQGNSA. The ends were cut back, 2 bases at V and 3 bases at J, with 13 bases in the middle. The CDR3 runs 16 residues. CDR3 bases: TGTGCCAGCAGCTTATACTCCGGGACTTACACCGGGGAGCTGTTTTTT. It translates to CASSLYSGTYTGELFF.

The rearrangement uses TRBV28 and TRBJ1-1; D remains ambiguous. The germline V and J ends were trimmed by 5 bases and 0 bases, with 7 bases remaining between them. CDR1 and CDR2 from the germline V gene are MDHEN and SYDVKM. CDR3 length: 13 residues. The CDR3 loop is CASSKPVNTEAFF. CDR3 nucleotide sequence: TGTGCCAGCAGTAAACCGGTGAACACTGAAGCTTTCTTT.

The V call is TRBV19, the J call TRBJ1-1, with a weak D call TRBD1 (5 bases). V was pared by 6 bases and J by 1 base, with 15 bases between. This CDR3 contains 15 residues. Germline CDR1 reads LNHDA; CDR2 reads SQIVND (reference sequence). The CDR3 DNA is TGTGCCAGTAGCCACCCCCGGGGGAGGAACACTGAAGCTTTCTTT. It specifies CASSHPRGRNTEAFF. The whole variable domain, filled in from reference TRBV19 and TRBJ1-1, reads DGGITQSPKYLFRKEGQNVTLSCEQNLNHDAMYWYRQDPGQGLRLIYYSQIVNDFQKGDIAEGYSVSREKKESFPLTVTSAQKNPTAFYLCASSHPRGRNTEAFFGQGTRLTVV.

The chain couples TRBV27 to TRBJ1-2, with TRBD1 identical over 12 bases. Germline trimming cut 5 bases from V and 8 bases from J; bases unmatched to any gene: 3. From germline, CDR1 is MNHEY and CDR2 SMNVEV (reference sequence). This CDR3 is 13 amino acids long. The CDR3 DNA follows: TGTGCCAGCAGTGCGGGACAGGGGGCAGGCTACACCTTC. Its protein product is CASSAGQGAGYTF.

This clone occurred once. The V and J genes are TRBV9 and TRBJ2-1; possible D gene TRBD1, 6 bases. The V end lost 3 bases, the J end lost 1 base, and 11 bases lay between the germline ends. The germline CDR1 and CDR2 sequences are SGDLS and YYNGEE. This CDR3 is 15 amino acids long. The CDR3 bases are TGTGCCAGCAGCGACAGGGAAGTGTCCTACAATGAGCAGTTCTTC. As protein: CASSDREVSYNEQFF.

CDR3 coding DNA: TGTGCCAGCAGCGCGCCGACGGGACTGGAAGAAAAACTGTTTTTT. Protein product: CASSAPTGLEEKLFF. The genes are TRBV5-5 and TRBJ1-4; a weak D match, TRBD1 (5 bases). This CDR3 is 15 amino acids long. V was clipped by 4 bases and J by 8 bases, with 18 bases between them. Germline V gene sequence: CDR1 SGHKS, CDR2 YYEKEE (reference sequence). The whole variable domain, filled in from reference TRBV5-5 and TRBJ1-4, reads DAGVTQSPTHLIKTRGQQVTLRCSPISGHKSVSWYQQVLGQGPQFIFQYYEKEERGRGNFPDRFSARQFPNYSSELNVNALLLGDSALYLCASSAPTGLEEKLFFGSGTQLSVL.

This clone was counted a single time. The genes are TRBV18 and TRBJ1-5, with TRBD1 matching over 7 bases. Germline V gene data show CDR1 as KGHSH and CDR2 as LQKENI. Unmatched junction bases numbered 10, after V lost 2 bases and J lost 0 bases. The CDR3 runs to 18 residues. CDR3: CASSPTRGFYNSNQPQHF. The CDR3 DNA follows: TGTGCCAGCTCACCAACCAGGGGGTTCTATAATAGCAATCAGCCCCAGCATTTT.

This chain joins TRBV7-8 and TRBJ2-1; 8 bases match TRBD2. J was trimmed by 7 bases and V by 0 bases; bases with no gene match: 17. Germline V gene lookup returns CDR1 SGHVS and CDR2 FQNEAQ. This CDR3 region has 19 residues. The CDR3 bases are TGTGCCAGCAGCTTAGCTATGCGGGGGGCGGGTCTGATGAATAATGAGCAGTTCTTC. Translated, it gives CASSLAMRGAGLMNNEQFF.

The chain links TRBV3-1 (or the pseudogene TRBV3-2) to TRBJ2-3, with D perhaps matching TRBD1 or TRBD2 (5 bases each). The CDR3 sequence is 14 residues long. Trimming removed 5 bases at V and 2 bases at J, with 11 bases between. From germline, CDR1 is LGHDT and CDR2 YNNKEL (reference sequence). The CDR3: CASSARDHTDTQYF. In DNA, the CDR3 is TGTGCCAGCAGCGCCAGGGACCACACAGATACGCAGTATTTT.

Concerning this clone: This CDR3 is also generated by other DNA sequences in the sample. The chain joins TRBV18 to TRBJ1-4, with 10 bases aligning to TRBD1. This CDR3 is built from 16 residues. The trim removed 1 base at V and 5 bases at J, leaving 4 bases unmatched. CDR1 KGHSH and CDR2 LQKENI come from the germline V gene. CDR3 in amino acids: CASSPLPGQGNEKLFF. CDR3 sequence (DNA): TGTGCCAGCTCACCACTTCCGGGACAGGGGAATGAAAAACTGTTTTTT.

The chain joins TRBV2 to TRBJ1-1; D ambiguous. V was clipped by 6 bases and J by 3 bases, with 14 bases between them. Per the germline V gene, CDR1 is SNHLY and CDR2 is FYNNEI. The CDR3 runs to 14 residues. CDR3 nucleotides: TGTGCCAGCAGCCCCCAAGTCGGGGACACTGAAGCTTTCTTT. Amino acid sequence: CASSPQVGDTEAFF.

This clone was observed a handful of times. The chain joins TRBV6-2 or TRBV6-3 to TRBJ1-5; TRBD1 is a possible D gene (5 bases). The V end lost 5 bases, the J end lost 7 bases, and 12 bases lay between the germline ends. The CDR3 length is 13 residues. Germline CDR1 is MNHEY and CDR2 is SVGEGT. As DNA, the CDR3 is TGTGCCAGCAGTACCCAGGGTGGCCAGCCCCAGCATTTT. The encoded protein is CASSTQGGQPQHF.

The chain uses TRBV28 and TRBJ1-4, with 10 nucleotides matching TRBD1. Germline-derived CDR1 and CDR2 are MDHEN and SYDVKM. With 5 bases clipped from V and 8 bases from J, the junction kept 11 bases outside the gene matches. This CDR3 region has 16 residues. The CDR3 DNA reads as TGTGCCAGCAGTCCCATGGGCCCGGACAGGGGGGAAAAACTGTTTTTT. Amino acid sequence: CASSPMGPDRGEKLFF.

This clone was picked up one time. The chain employs TRBV6-1 and TRBJ1-1; D uncertain. The CDR3 has 14 residues. V was trimmed by 2 bases and J by 1 base, leaving 8 bases between them. CDR1 is MNHNS, CDR2 SASEGT, per germline. The CDR3 region has the DNA TGTGCCAGCAGTGAATTCAGAAGGAACACTGAAGCTTTCTTT. Translation gives CASSEFRRNTEAFF.

In nucleotides, the CDR3 is TGCGCCAGCAGCTTGAGAGAAGTACCAACTAATGAAAAACTGTTTTTT. This codes for CASSLREVPTNEKLFF. The gene calls are TRBV5-1 and TRBJ1-4; no definite D call. Trimming removed 1 base from V and 0 bases from J, with 10 bases in between. The CDR3 is 16 residues long. Germline V gene lookup returns CDR1 SGHRS and CDR2 YFSETQ.

This chain links TRBV15 with TRBJ2-5; 7 bases match TRBD1. CDR1 is LNHNV and CDR2 is YYDKDF in the germline V gene (reference sequence). Trimming took 1 base from V and 3 from J; bases not matched to a gene: 2. The CDR3 contains 14 residues. The CDR3 DNA is TGTGCCACCAGCAGAGCGGGACAGAAAGAGACCCAGTACTTC. Amino acid sequence: CATSRAGQKETQYF.

This clone came up a few times. The V call is TRBV2, the J call TRBJ1-5; D uncertain. CDR3 length equals 12 residues. Germline lookup yields CDR1 SNHLY and CDR2 FYNNEI. V lost 3 bases and J 9 bases, leaving 9 bases between the germline ends. CDR3 loop: CASSESVRPQHF. CDR3 bases: TGTGCCAGCAGTGAGTCGGTCAGGCCCCAGCATTTT.

This clone was counted a few times. Other DNA variants within this sample encode the same CDR3. The genes are TRBV15 and TRBJ1-3; the D is unclear. V was clipped by 0 bases and J by 0 bases, with 6 bases between them. The CDR3 loop spans 15 amino acids. Germline V lookup: CDR1 LNHNV, CDR2 YYDKDF (reference sequence). Here the CDR3 DNA reads TGTGCCACCAGCAGAGATTCGGGCTCTGGAAACACCATATATTTT. As protein: CATSRDSGSGNTIYF.

This chain joins TRBV13 and TRBJ1-1, with D possibly matching TRBD1 (5 bases). Germline values: CDR1 PRHDT, CDR2 FYEKMQ (reference sequence). V lost 5 bases to trimming and J lost 4 bases, with 20 bases between them. This CDR3 region has 16 residues. The CDR3 region is CASSDPAGRSGTEAFF. DNA of the CDR3: TGTGCCAGCAGCGATCCTGCAGGGAGAAGTGGCACTGAAGCTTTCTTT.

The rearrangement uses TRBV4-1 and TRBJ1-4; D ambiguous. The CDR3 has 16 amino acids. V lost 1 base and J lost 0, with 9 bases in between. Germline lookup yields CDR1 MGHRA and CDR2 YSYEKL. CDR3 amino acids: CASSQGRYPTNEKLFF. The CDR3 DNA sequence: TGCGCCAGCAGCCAAGGGAGATATCCAACTAATGAAAAACTGTTTTTT.

Only one count was recorded for this clone. The chain combines TRBV6-6 with TRBJ1-2; D not resolved. This CDR3 region has 12 residues. V was trimmed by 6 bases and J by 0 bases, leaving 5 bases between them. Looked up from germline, CDR1 is MNHNY and CDR2 is SVGAGI (reference sequence). The CDR3 sequence: CASRRTNYGYTF. The DNA for the CDR3 is TGTGCCAGCAGACGAACTAACTATGGCTACACCTTC.

The CDR3 loop is CASSVEAGGYYEQYF. The CDR3, as DNA: TGTGCCAGCAGCGTAGAAGCGGGGGGCTACTACGAGCAGTACTTC. The chain combines TRBV9 with TRBJ2-7; 9 bases are shared with TRBD2. The J segment lost 3 bases and the V segment lost 0 bases, leaving 4 bases of the junction unmatched. Per the germline V gene, CDR1 is SGDLS and CDR2 is YYNGEE. The CDR3 has 15 residues.

V usage is TRBV5-4 and J usage is TRBJ1-2, with 9 bases that match TRBD1. The CDR3 consists of 14 residues. Germline lookup yields CDR1 SGHNT and CDR2 YYREEE (reference sequence). Trimming took 4 bases from V and 8 from J; bases not matched to a gene: 9. CDR3 amino acids: CASSRDRAAEGYTF. CDR3 nucleotides: TGTGCCAGCAGCAGGGACAGGGCGGCTGAGGGCTACACCTTC.

The chain has TRBV2 and TRBJ1-4, with 9 bases lining up with TRBD1. CDR3 length equals 12 residues. J lost 6 bases, V lost 8 bases, and 1 base had no gene match. CDR1 and CDR2 (germline): SNHLY, FYNNEI. CDR3 sequence reads: CASGTGYEKLFF. CDR3 in DNA: TGTGCCAGCGGGACAGGGTATGAAAAACTGTTTTTT.

The chain uses TRBV18 and TRBJ2-2; D remains ambiguous. The germline V and J ends were trimmed by 3 bases and 0 bases, with 8 bases remaining between them. CDR3 size: 15 residues. Germline-derived CDR1 and CDR2 are KGHSH and LQKENI. The CDR3 DNA follows: TGTGCCAGCTCACCTTCGTCGCCGAACACCGGGGAGCTGTTTTTT. As protein: CASSPSSPNTGELFF.

J is TRBJ1-3 and V is TRBV11-2; D unresolved. V lost 1 base and J lost 0, with 10 bases in between. The germline CDR1 and CDR2 sequences are SGHAT and FQNNGV. This CDR3 has 16 residues. Here the CDR3 DNA reads TGTGCCAGCAGCTTAGGGCCCGGGTCCTCTGGAAACACCATATATTTT. Residues: CASSLGPGSSGNTIYF.